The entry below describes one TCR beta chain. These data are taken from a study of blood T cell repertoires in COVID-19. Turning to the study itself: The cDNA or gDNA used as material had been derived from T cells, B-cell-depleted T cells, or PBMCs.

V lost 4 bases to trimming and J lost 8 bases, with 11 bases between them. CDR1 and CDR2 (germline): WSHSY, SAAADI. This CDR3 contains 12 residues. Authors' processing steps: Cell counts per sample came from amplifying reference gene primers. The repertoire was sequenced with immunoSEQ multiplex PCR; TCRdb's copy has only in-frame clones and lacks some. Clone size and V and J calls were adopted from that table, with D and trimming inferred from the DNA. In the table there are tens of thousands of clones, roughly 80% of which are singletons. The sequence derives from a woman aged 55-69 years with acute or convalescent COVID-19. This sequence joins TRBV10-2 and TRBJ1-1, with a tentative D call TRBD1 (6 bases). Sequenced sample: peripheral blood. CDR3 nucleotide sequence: TGCGCCAGCAGTGGTGGACAGCTCGAAGCTTTCTTT. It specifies CASSGGQLEAFF.